The rows below give T cell receptor beta chains drawn from one sample of a study of shared clonotypes between healthy human individuals. Here immunoSEQ multiplex PCR was the method, and the copy in TCRdb shows in-frame clones only, minus some. This sample yields about 580,000 clones, of which 95% to 98% are seen a single time; less than 0.35% belongs to the top ten. The sample was naive CD8+ T cells sorted from blood. The receptors originated from a man in his thirties or forties in good health. Both conserved end residues are part of each CDR3. The order of the fields is V gene, J gene, D gene, clone size, CDR3 DNA, CDR3 protein. The D gene is left open where the match is weak. Size is omitted from some rows. Given values are once, few, many or a class for expanded clones.

>TRBV5-1|TRBJ2-1|TRBD2|few
TGCGCCAGCAGACTCTCTAGCGGTCCCTACAATGAGCAGTTCTTC
CASRLSSGPYNEQFF
>TRBV6-5|TRBJ2-1|NA|NA
TGTGCCAGCAGCTCCCTTGGCGAGCAGTTCTTC
CASSSLGEQFF
>TRBV25-1|TRBJ2-3|NA|once
TGTGCCAGCAGCCAAAGCGGAAGCACAGATACGCAGTATTTT
CASSQSGSTDTQYF
>TRBV29-1|TRBJ1-2|NA|NA
TGCAGCGCCGACCGCCGGGAGGCCTATGGCTACACCTTC
CSADRREAYGYTF
>TRBV7-8|TRBJ1-1|NA|NA
TGTGCCAGCATCACACAGTCTAGGGCTTTCTTT
CASITQSRAFF
>TRBV7-8|TRBJ2-1|NA|NA
TGTGCCAGCAGCGCGTATAACAATGAGCAGTTCTTC
CASSAYNNEQFF
>TRBV5-4|TRBJ2-3|NA|NA
TGTGCCAGCAGCCTGGACGGTGGCACAGATACGCAGTATTTT
CASSLDGGTDTQYF
>TRBV13|TRBJ1-1|NA|NA
TGTGCCAGCAGCTTAGGCGTTAACACTGAAGCTTTCTTT
CASSLGVNTEAFF
>TRBV4-1|TRBJ2-1|TRBD1|once
TGCGCCAGCAGCGACAGGGGCGACAACAATGAGCAGTTCTTC
CASSDRGDNNEQFF
>TRBV5-6|TRBJ2-2|NA|NA
TGTGCCAGCAGCCAGGGACACCGGTCCGGGGAGCTGTTTTTT
CASSQGHRSGELFF
>TRBV28|TRBJ2-7|TRBD1|once
TGTGCCAGCAGTTTAAGGGGGCAGGGAAAGGGCGAGCAGTACTTC
CASSLRGQGKGEQYF
>TRBV29-1|TRBJ2-7|TRBD2|NA
TGCAGCGTTGCAGCGGGAGTTTATAACGAGCAGTACTTC
CSVAAGVYNEQYF
>TRBV29-1|TRBJ2-3|TRBD2|NA
TGCAGCGTCATCTTATGGACTAGCGGGATTGTAGATACGCAGTATTTT
CSVILWTSGIVDTQYF
>TRBV6-5|TRBJ2-2|NA|NA
TGTGCCAGCAGTTACTCGCGGGGAACCGGGGAGCTGTTTTTT
CASSYSRGTGELFF
>TRBV2|TRBJ2-5|NA|NA
TGTGCCAGCAGAATGGGACACTCGCAAGAGACCCAGTACTTC
CASRMGHSQETQYF
>TRBV27|TRBJ1-1|NA|NA
TGTGCCAGCAGTTTATCGTTCGAGGGGATGAACACTGAAGCTTTCTTT
CASSLSFEGMNTEAFF
>TRBV28|TRBJ2-3|NA|NA
TGTGCCAGCAGGGAGGAAACAGATACGCAGTATTTT
CASREETDTQYF
>TRBV18|TRBJ2-1|TRBD1|NA
TGTGCCAGCTCATCCTTTCCGCTTAGACAGGGTAGCTACAATGAGCAGTTCTTC
CASSSFPLRQGSYNEQFF
>TRBV5-4|TRBJ2-7|NA|NA
TGTGCCAGCAGCTTGTATAGGACGGGAGCAACCCACGAGCAGTACTTC
CASSLYRTGATHEQYF
>TRBV7-2|TRBJ1-5|NA|few
TGTGCCAGCAGCTTAGTTTCAGGGAACAATCAGCCCCAGCATTTT
CASSLVSGNNQPQHF
>TRBV13|TRBJ2-3|NA|NA
TGTGCCAGCAGCTCCCCCAATAGCACAGATACGCAGTATTTT
CASSSPNSTDTQYF
>TRBV6-1|TRBJ1-4|NA|NA
TGTGCCAGCAGTGAGGACAGAACGGATGAAAAACTGTTTTTT
CASSEDRTDEKLFF
>TRBV6-1|TRBJ2-7|TRBD2|NA
TGTGCCAGCAGGGAGGGCGGGAGTTCCTACGAGCAGTACTTC
CASREGGSSYEQYF
>TRBV6-1|TRBJ2-7|TRBD1|NA
TGTGCCAGCAGTGAATCGTCAGGGGGCTTCGATGAGCAGTACTTC
CASSESSGGFDEQYF
>TRBV19|TRBJ2-1|TRBD2|NA
TGTGCCAGTAGCCCCTGGACTAGCGGAGGAAATGAGCAGTTCTTC
CASSPWTSGGNEQFF
>TRBV28|TRBJ2-4|NA|NA
TGTGCCAGCAGCAGCGATGGGGCCAAAAACATTCAGTACTTC
CASSSDGAKNIQYF
>TRBV7-2|TRBJ2-7|NA|NA
TGTGCCAGCAGCTTAGGGGGGGACTACGAGCAGTACTTC
CASSLGGDYEQYF
>TRBV5-1|TRBJ2-1|NA|once
TGCGCCAGCAGCCCGGGATGGGGGAAGGCCTACAATGAGCAGTTCTTC
CASSPGWGKAYNEQFF
>TRBV7-2|TRBJ2-7|TRBD2|NA
TGTGCCAGCAGCTTTAGCGGGGGGTTGCTGGAGCAGTACTTC
CASSFSGGLLEQYF
>TRBV19|TRBJ2-7|TRBD2|NA
TGTGCCAGTAGCCTTAAACTAGCGGGAGTAGGGGAGCAGTACTTC
CASSLKLAGVGEQYF
>TRBV11-2|TRBJ2-7|NA|NA
TGTGCCAGCACCCCTGACCCGGCCTTGGGCGAGCAGTACTTC
CASTPDPALGEQYF
>TRBV19|TRBJ2-7|NA|once
TGTGCCAGTAGTATGCCAGGGGTCCACGAGCAGTACTTC
CASSMPGVHEQYF
>TRBV5-1|TRBJ1-1|TRBD1|NA
TGCGCCAGCAGCTTGTCTAAGACAGGGGTCGGTGGGACTGAAGCTTTCTTT
CASSLSKTGVGGTEAFF
>TRBV6-4|TRBJ2-2|NA|NA
TGTGCCAGCAGTGACTCTTACGGGGAGCTGTTTTTT
CASSDSYGELFF
>TRBV7-9|TRBJ1-1|TRBD1|NA
TGTGCCAGCAGCTTAGCGGGGATTCGGGACAGGGTAAACACTGAAGCTTTCTTT
CASSLAGIRDRVNTEAFF
>TRBV20-1|TRBJ2-1|NA|NA
TGCAGTGCTAGATACAATGAGCAGTTCTTC
CSARYNEQFF
>TRBV9|TRBJ2-7|NA|NA
TGTGCCAGCAGCGCAGCCCCCGGGACTCATTCGTCCTACGAGCAGTACTTC
CASSAAPGTHSSYEQYF